This T cell receptor (beta chain) was sequenced in a study of blood T cell repertoires in COVID-19. Sequencing was performed with immunoSEQ multiplex PCR; in TCRdb, only in-frame clones are kept and a portion is missing. The sample shows roughly 230,000 clones, roughly 91% of them seen only once. Germline V gives CDR1 SGHRS, CDR2 YFSETQ. Trimming shortened V by 1 base and J by 3 bases, and 10 bases separated the two germline ends. This CDR3 region has 14 residues. Living in 25 or so US areas, the participants were between about 18 and 90 years of age. Self-reported history from a screening survey and questionnaire set each donor's cohort.

This receptor was obtained from a woman aged 25 to 39 with acute COVID-19. The sequenced sample consisted of PBMCs or T cells enriched from blood (not recorded which). The chain couples TRBV5-1 to TRBJ2-5; D perhaps matches TRBD2 (6 bases). CDR3 bases: TGCGCCAGCAGCTTGCTGCGACTAGAAGAGACCCAGTACTTC. Its protein is CASSLLRLEETQYF. The entire variable domain, with the rest obtained from reference TRBV5-1 and TRBJ2-5, is as follows: KAGVTQTPRYLIKTRGQQVTLSCSPISGHRSVSWYQQTPGQGLQFLFEYFSETQRNKGNFPGRFSGRQFSNSRSEMNVSTLELGDSALYLCASSLLRLEETQYFGPGTRLLVL.